This T cell receptor (beta chain) was documented in a study of T cells after yellow fever vaccination. TCRdb passed the 5' RACE reads through MiXCR, listing each CDR3 protein once. This sample has around 610,000 distinct CDR3 sequences; 13% occur once, and the top ten carry 11% to 15%. Points from the study as a whole: Most clones from primary vaccination resurfaced after the booster (about 95% CD4, over 75% CD8). FACS-sorted repertoires could contain abundant clonotypes contaminating from the bulk population.

The CDR3 is 16 amino acids. Germline V gives CDR1 SGHTA, CDR2 FQGNSA. V dropped 1 base and J dropped 5; count of bases not matched to a gene: 9. On this clonotype: Its antigen is currently unknown.

This TCR came from a man aged 25-45 years who received the YFV17D yellow fever vaccine. The sequences come from PBMCs, collected on the day of the yellow fever booster vaccination. The chain has TRBV7-2 and TRBJ2-5; 8 bases line up with TRBD2. CDR3 protein: CASSLGARRGAETQYF. The DNA of the CDR3 is TGTGCCAGCAGCTTAGGGGCGAGGCGGGGGGCGGAGACCCAGTACTTC.